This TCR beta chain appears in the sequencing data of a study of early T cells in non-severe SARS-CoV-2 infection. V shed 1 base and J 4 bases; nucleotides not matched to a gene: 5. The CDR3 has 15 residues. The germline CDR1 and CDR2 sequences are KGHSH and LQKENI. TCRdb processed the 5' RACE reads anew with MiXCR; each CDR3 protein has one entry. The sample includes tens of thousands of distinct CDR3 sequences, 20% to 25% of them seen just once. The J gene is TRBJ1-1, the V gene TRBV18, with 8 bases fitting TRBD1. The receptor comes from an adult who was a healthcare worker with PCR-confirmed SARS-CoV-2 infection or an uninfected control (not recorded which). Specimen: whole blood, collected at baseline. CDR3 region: CASSPQAQGATEAFF. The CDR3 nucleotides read TGTGCCAGCTCACCACAGGCCCAGGGGGCCACTGAAGCTTTCTTT.